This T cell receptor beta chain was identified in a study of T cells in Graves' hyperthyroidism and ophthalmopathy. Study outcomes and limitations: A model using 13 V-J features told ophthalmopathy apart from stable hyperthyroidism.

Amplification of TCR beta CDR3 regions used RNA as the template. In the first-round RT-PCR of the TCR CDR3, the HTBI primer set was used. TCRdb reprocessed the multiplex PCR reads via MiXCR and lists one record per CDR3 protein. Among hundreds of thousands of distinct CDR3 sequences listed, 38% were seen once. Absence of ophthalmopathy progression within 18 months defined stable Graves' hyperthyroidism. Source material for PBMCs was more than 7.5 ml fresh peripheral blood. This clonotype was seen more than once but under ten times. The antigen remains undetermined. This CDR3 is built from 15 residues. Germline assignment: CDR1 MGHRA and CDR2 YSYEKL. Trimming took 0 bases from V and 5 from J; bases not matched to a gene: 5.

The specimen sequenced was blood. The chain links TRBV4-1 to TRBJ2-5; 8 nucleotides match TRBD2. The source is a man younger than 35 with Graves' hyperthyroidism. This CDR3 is CASSQDRRGGETQYF. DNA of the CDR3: TGCGCCAGCAGCCAAGATCGACGGGGGGGGGAGACCCAGTACTTC.